This TCR beta chain appears in the sequencing data of a study of glioma-infiltrating T cells after dendritic cell vaccination. As for time point: after dendritic cell vaccination, including at tumor progression/relapse. The CDR3 covers 12 residues. V gave up 6 bases and J gave up 7 bases, with 13 bases separating them. Per germline, CDR1 MNHEY and CDR2 SVGAGI. Sequencing used immunoSEQ multiplex PCR; TCRdb keeps in-frame clones, though not all of them. The data show approximately 90,000 clones, roughly four fifths seen once. The chain couples TRBV6-5 to TRBJ2-7; D unclear. The sample here was blood, taken after dendritic cell vaccination. The TCR comes from a human donor with glioblastoma. In DNA, the CDR3 is TGTGCCAGCAGGCCCCAGTCGTGGGAGCAGTACTTC. Amino acids: CASRPQSWEQYF.